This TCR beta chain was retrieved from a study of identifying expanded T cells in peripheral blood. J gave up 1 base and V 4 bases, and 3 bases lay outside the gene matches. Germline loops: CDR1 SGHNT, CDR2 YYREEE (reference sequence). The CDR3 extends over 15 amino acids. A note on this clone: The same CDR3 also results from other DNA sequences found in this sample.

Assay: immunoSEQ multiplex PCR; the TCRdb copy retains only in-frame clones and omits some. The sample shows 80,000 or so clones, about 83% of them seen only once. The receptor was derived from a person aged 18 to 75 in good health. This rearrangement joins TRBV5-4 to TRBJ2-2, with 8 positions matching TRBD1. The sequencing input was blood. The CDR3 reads CASSPGQGNTGELFF. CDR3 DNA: TGTGCCAGCAGCCCCGGACAGGGGAACACCGGGGAGCTGTTTTTT.